This TCR beta chain came from a study of human versus mouse CDR3 diversity and MHC coevolution. Study-wide context: Each sample yielded about 0.6 x 10^7 to 1.6 x 10^7 valid reads. Study conclusions and caveats: Most of the three human donors had the lowest clonal inequality.

Concerning this clone: What it recognizes is unknown.

Naive CD4 T cells, CD45RO-negative and CD62L-positive, were flow-sorted from PBMCs. Some clones are missing from TCRdb's copy, which holds only in-frame ones; the method was immunoSEQ multiplex PCR. The sample records around 74,000 clones, 85% to 95% being singletons. V lost 3 bases, J lost 4 bases, and 15 bases lay in between. Germline lookup yields CDR1 LNHDA and CDR2 SQIVND (reference sequence). CDR3 length: 16 residues. The receptor's source is a person aged 30-69 years in good health. The chain is built from TRBV19 and TRBJ2-2; weak D call: TRBD1 (6 bases). Sequencing was done on a sample of naive CD4+ T cells from blood. Specified subset: CD45RO-negative CD62L-positive naive CD4 T cells. The CDR3 DNA sequence: TGTGCCAGTAGTATTCAGGGGTCTCTCATCACCGGGGAGCTGTTTTTT. It codes for CASSIQGSLITGELFF.